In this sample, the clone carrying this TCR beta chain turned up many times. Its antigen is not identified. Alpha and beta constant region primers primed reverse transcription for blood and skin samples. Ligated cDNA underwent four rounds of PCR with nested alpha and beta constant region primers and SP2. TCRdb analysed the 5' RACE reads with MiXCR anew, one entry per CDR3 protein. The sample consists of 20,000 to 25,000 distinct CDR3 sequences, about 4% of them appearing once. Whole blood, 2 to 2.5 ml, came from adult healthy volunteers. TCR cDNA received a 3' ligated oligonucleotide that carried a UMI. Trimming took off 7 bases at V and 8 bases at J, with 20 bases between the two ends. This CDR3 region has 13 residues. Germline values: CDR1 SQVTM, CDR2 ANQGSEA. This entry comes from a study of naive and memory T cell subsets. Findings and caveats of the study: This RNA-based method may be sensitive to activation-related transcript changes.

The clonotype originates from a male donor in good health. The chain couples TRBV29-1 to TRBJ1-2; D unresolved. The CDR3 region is CSGGSSPAEGYTF. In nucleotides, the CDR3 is TGCAGCGGGGGTTCCTCGCCAGCGGAGGGCTACACCTTC.